This TCR beta chain was sequenced for a study of metastatic and nonmetastatic thyroid tumors. No patient received treatment before thyroid surgery. The germline V gene encodes CDR1 MNHGY and CDR2 SVAAGI. The CDR3 runs to 15 residues. Regarding this clone: One end of the junction is discordant with germline, which a read error may explain.

MiXCR re-clonotyped the PCR reads for TCRdb. The sample carries about 43,000 clones, around 2.9% recorded once. The chain has TRBV6-9 and TRBJ2-1, with 11 bases that match TRBD2. This receptor was taken from a female donor with papillary thyroid cancer or a benign thyroid nodule (not recorded which). Some clones in this sample may be carry-over from other donors' samples. Specimen: blood. The CDR3 nucleotides read TGTGCCAACAGTTACGGACTAGCGGGTCGCAATGAGCAGTTCTTC. Translating gives CANSYGLAGRNEQFF.